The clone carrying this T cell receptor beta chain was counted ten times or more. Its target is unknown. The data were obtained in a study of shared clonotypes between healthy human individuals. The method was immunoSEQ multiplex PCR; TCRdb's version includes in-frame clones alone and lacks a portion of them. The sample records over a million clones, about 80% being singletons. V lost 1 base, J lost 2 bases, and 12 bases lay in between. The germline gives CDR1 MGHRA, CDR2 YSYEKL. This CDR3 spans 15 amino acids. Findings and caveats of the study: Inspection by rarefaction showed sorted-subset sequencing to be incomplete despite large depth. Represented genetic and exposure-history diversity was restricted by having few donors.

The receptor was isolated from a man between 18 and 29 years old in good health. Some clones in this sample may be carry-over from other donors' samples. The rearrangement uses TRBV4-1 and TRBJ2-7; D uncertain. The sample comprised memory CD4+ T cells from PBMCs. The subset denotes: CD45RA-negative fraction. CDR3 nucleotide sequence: TGCGCCAGCAGCCAAGTAGGCCGGAAGACCTACGAGCAGTACTTC. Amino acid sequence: CASSQVGRKTYEQYF.